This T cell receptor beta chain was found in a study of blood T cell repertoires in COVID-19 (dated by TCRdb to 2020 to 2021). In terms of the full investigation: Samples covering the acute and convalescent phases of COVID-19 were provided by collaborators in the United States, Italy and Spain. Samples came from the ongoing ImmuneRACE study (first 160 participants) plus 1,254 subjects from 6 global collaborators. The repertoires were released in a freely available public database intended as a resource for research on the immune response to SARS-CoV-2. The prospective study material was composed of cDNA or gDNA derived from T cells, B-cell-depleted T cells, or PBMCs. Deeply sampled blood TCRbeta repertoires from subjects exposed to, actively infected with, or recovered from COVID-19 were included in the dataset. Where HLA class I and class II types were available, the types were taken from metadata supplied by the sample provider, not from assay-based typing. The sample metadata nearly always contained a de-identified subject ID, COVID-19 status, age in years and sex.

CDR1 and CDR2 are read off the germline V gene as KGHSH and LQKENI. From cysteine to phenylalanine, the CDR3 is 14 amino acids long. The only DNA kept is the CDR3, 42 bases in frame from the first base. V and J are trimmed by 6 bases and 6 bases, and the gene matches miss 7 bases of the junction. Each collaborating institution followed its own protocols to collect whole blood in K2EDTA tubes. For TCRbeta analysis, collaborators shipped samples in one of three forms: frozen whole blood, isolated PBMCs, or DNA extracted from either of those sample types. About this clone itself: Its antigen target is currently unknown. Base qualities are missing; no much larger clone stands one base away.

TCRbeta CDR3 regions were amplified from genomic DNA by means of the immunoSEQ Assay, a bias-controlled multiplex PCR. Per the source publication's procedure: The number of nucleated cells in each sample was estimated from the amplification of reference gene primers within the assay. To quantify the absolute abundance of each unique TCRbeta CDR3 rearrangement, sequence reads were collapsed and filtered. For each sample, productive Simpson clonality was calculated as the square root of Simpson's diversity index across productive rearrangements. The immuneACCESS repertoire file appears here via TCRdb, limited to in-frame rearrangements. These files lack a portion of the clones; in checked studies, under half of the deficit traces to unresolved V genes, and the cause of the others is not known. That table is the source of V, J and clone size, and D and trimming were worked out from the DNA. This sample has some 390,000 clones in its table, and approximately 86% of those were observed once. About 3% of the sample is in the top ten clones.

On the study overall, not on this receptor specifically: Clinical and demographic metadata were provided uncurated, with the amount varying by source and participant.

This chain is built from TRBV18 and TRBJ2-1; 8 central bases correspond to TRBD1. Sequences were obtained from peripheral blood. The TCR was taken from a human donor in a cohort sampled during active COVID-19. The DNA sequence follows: TGTGCCAGCTCTACTGGACAGGGAATCAATGAGCAGTTCTTC. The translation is CASSTGQGINEQFF.